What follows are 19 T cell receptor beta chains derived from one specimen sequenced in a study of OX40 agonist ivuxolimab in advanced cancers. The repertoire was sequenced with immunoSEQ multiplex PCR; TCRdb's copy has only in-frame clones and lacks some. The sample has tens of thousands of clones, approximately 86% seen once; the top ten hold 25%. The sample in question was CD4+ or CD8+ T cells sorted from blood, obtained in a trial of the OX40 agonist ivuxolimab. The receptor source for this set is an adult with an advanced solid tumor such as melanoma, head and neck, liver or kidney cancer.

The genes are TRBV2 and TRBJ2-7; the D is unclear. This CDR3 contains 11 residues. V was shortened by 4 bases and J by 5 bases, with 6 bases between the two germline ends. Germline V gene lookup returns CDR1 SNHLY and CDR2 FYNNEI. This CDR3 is CASSVVDEQYF. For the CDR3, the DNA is TGTGCCAGCAGTGTGGTCGACGAGCAGTACTTC.

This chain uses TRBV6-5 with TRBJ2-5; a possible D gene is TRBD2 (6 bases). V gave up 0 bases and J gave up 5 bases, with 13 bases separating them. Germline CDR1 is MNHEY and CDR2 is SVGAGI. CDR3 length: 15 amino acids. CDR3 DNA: TGTGCCAGCAGTTACTCATCAGGGACTGGTGAGACCCAGTACTTC. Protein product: CASSYSSGTGETQYF.

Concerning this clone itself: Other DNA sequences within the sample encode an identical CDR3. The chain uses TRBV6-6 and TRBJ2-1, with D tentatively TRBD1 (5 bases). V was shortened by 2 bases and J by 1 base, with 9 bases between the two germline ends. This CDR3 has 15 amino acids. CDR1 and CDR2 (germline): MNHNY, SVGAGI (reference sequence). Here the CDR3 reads CASSYPGYSYNEQFF. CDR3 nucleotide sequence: TGTGCCAGCAGTTACCCAGGGTATTCCTACAATGAGCAGTTCTTC.

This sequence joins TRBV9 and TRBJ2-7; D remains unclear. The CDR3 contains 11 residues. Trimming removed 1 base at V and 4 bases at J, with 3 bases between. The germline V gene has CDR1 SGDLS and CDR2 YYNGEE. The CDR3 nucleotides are TGTGCCAGCAGCGTAAGGTACGAGCAGTACTTC. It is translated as CASSVRYEQYF. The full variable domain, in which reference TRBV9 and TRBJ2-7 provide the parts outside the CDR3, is DSGVTQTPKHLITATGQRVTLRCSPRSGDLSVYWYQQSLDQGLQFLIQYYNGEERAKGNILERFSAQQFPDLHSELNLSSLELGDSALYFCASSVRYEQYFGPGTRLTVT.

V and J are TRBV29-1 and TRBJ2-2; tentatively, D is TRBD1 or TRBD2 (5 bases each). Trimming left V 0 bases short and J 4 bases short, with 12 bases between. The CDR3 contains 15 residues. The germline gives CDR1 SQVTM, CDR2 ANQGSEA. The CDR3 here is CSVEEGTSSTGELFF. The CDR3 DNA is TGCAGCGTTGAAGAAGGGACGTCGAGCACCGGGGAGCTGTTTTTT.

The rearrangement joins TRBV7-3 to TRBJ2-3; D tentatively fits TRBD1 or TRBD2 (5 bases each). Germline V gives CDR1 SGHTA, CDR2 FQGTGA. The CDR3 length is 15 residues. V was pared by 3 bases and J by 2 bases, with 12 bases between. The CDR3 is CASSFNPGPTDTQYF. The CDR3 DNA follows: TGTGCCAGCAGCTTTAACCCGGGACCCACAGATACGCAGTATTTT.

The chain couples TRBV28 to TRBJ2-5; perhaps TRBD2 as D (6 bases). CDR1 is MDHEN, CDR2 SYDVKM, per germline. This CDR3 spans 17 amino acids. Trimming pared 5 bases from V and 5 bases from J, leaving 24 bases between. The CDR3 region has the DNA TGTGCCAGCAGTCTCTCCTTGGTTGGAGGGCCGTATGAGACCCAGTACTTC. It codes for CASSLSLVGGPYETQYF.

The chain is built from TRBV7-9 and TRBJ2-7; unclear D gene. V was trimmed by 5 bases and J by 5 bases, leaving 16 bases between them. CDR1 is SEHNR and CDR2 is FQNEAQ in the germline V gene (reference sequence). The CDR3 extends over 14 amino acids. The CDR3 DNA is TGTGCCAGCAGCCCCGAAGTAGGTGGGGACGAGCAGTACTTC. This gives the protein CASSPEVGGDEQYF.

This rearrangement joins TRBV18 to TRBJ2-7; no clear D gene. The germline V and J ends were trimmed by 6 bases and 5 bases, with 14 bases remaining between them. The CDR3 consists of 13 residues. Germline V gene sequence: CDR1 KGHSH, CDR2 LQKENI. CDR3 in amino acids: CASSHRNRDEQYF. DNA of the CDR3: TGTGCCAGCTCCCACCGGAACAGAGACGAGCAGTACTTC.

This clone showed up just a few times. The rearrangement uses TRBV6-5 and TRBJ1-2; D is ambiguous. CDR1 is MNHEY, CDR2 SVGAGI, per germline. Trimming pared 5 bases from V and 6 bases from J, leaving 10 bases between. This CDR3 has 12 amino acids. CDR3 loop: CASSPGVDGYTF. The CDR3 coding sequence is TGTGCCAGCAGTCCCGGGGTGGATGGCTACACCTTC.

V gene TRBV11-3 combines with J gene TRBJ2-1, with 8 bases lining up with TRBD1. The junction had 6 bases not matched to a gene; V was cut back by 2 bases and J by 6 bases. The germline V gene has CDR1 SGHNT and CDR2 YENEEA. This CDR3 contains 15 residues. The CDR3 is CASSLTQGEINEQFF. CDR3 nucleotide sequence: TGTGCCAGCAGCTTAACACAGGGGGAGATCAATGAGCAGTTCTTC.

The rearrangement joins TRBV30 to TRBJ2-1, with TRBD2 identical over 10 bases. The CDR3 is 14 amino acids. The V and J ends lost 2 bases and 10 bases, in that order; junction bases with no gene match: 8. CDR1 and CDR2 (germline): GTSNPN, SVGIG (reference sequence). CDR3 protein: CAWSQYGGLAEQFF. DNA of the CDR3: TGTGCCTGGAGTCAATACGGGGGACTAGCGGAGCAGTTCTTC. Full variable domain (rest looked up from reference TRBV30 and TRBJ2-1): SQTIHQWPATLVQPVGSPLSLECTVEGTSNPNLYWYRQAAGRGLQLLFYSVGIGQISSEVPQNLSASRPQDRQFILSSKKLLLSDSGFYLCAWSQYGGLAEQFFGPGTRLTVL.

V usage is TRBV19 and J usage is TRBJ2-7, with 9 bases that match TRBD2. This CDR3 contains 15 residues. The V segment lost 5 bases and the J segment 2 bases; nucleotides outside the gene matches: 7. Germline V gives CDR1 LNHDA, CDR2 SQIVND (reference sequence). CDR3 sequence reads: CASSYTTSGTYEQYF. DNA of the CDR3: TGTGCCAGTAGTTACACGACTAGCGGAACCTACGAGCAGTACTTC.

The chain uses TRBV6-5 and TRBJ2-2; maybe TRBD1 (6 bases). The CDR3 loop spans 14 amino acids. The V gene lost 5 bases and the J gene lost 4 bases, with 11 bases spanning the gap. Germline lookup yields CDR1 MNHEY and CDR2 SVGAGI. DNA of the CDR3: TGTGCCAGCAGTAACACAGGGCCCACCGGGGAGCTGTTTTTT. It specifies CASSNTGPTGELFF.

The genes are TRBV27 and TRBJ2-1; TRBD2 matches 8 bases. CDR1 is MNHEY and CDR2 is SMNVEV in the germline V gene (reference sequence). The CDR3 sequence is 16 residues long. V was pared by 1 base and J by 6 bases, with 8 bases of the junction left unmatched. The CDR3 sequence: CASSLYFREGLNEQFF. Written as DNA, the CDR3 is TGTGCCAGCAGTTTATACTTCCGGGAGGGCCTCAATGAGCAGTTCTTC.

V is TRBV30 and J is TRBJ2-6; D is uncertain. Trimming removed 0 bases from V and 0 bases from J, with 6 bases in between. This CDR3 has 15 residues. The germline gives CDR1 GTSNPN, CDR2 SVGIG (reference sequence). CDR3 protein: CAWSVSLSGANVLTF. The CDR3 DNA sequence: TGTGCCTGGAGTGTATCGCTCTCTGGGGCCAACGTCCTGACTTTC.

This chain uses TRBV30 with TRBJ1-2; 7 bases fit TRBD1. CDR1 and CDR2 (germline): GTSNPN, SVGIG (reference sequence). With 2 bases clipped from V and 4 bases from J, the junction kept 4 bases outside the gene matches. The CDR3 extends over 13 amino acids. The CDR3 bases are TGTGCCTGGAGTACGGACAGGATCTATGGCTACACCTTC. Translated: CAWSTDRIYGYTF.

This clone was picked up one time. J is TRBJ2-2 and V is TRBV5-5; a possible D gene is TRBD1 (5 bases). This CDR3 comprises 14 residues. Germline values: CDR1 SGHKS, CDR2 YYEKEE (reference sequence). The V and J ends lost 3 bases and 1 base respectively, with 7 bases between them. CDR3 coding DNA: TGTGCCAGCAGCTGGACACTGAACACCGGGGAGCTGTTTTTT. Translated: CASSWTLNTGELFF.

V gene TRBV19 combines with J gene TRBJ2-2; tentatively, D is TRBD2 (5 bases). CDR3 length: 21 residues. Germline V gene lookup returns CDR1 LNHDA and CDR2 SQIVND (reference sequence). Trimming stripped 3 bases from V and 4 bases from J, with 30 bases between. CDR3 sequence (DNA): TGTGCCAGTAGTATCACGGCTAGCCGGGAAGCGGTGTCGTGGGGCACCGGGGAGCTGTTTTTT. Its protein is CASSITASREAVSWGTGELFF.